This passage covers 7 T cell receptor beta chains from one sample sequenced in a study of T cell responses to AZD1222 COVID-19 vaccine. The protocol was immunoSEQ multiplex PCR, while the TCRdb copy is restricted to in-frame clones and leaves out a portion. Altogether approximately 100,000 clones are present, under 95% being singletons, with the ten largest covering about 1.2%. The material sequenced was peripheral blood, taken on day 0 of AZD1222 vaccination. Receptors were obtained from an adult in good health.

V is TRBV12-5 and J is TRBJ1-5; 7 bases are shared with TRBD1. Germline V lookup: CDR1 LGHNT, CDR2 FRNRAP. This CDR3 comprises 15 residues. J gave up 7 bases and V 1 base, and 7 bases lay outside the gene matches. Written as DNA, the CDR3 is TGTGCTAGTGGTTTGGACAGGGGCACGGAACAGCCCCAGCATTTT. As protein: CASGLDRGTEQPQHF.

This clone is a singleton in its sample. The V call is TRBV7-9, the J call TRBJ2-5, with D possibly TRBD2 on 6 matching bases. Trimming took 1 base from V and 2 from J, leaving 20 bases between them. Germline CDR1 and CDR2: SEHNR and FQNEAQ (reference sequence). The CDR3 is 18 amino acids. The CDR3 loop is CASSLGGGALGLQETQYF. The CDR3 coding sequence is TGTGCCAGCAGCTTAGGGGGCGGGGCCCTTGGACTGCAAGAGACCCAGTACTTC.

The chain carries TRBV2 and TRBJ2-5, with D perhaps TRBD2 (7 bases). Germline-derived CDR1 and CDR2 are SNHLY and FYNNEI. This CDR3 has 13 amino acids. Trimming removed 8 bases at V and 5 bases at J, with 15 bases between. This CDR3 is CASGRGTHETQYF. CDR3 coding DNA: TGTGCCAGCGGGAGGGGGACGCATGAGACCCAGTACTTC. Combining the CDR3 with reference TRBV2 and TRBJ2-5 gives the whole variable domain EPEVTQTPSHQVTQMGQEVILRCVPISNHLYFYWYRQILGQKVEFLVSFYNNEISEKSEIFDDQFSVERPDGSNFTLKIRSTKLEDSAMYFCASGRGTHETQYFGPGTRLLVL.

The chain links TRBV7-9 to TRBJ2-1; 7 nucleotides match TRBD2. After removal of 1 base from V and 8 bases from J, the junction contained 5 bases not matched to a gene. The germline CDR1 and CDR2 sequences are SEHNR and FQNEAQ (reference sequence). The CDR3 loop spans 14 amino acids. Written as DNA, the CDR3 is TGTGCCAGCAGCTTAGGCGGGAGTGCGGATGAGCAGTTCTTC. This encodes CASSLGGSADEQFF. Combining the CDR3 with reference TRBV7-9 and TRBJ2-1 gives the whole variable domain DTGVSQNPRHKITKRGQNVTFRCDPISEHNRLYWYRQTLGQGPEFLTYFQNEAQLEKSRLLSDRFSAERPKGSFSTLEIQRTEQGDSAMYLCASSLGGSADEQFFGPGTRLTVL.

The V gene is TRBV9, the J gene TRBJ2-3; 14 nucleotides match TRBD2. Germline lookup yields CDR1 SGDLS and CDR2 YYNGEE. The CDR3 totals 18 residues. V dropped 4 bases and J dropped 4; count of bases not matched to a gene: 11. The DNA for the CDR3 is TGTGCCAGCAGCTCACGACTAGCGGGGGGGCCGGGTGCAGATACGCAGTATTTT. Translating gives CASSSRLAGGPGADTQYF.

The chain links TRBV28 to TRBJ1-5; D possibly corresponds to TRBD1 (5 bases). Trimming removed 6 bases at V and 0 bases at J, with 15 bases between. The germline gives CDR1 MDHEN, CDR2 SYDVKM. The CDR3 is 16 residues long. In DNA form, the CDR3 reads TGTGCCAGCAGACCGCACTTGACAGTTAGCAATCAGCCCCAGCATTTT. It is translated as CASRPHLTVSNQPQHF.

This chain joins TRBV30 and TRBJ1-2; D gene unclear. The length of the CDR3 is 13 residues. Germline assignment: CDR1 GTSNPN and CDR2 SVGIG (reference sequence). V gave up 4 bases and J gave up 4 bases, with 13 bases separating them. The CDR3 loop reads CAWNRDSLYGYTF. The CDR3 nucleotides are TGTGCCTGGAACCGGGATTCCCTCTATGGCTACACCTTC.